This TCR beta chain was sequenced in a study of shared clonotypes between healthy human individuals. This CDR3 spans 13 amino acids. The germline V gene has CDR1 ENHRY and CDR2 SYGVKD. V was shortened by 0 bases and J by 3 bases, with 6 bases between the two germline ends. Sorted-subset replicate PCRs used around 200 ng of genomic DNA. This amount corresponded to tens of thousands of T cell genomes. Data came from immunoSEQ multiplex PCR; TCRdb stores just in-frame clones and leaves some out. The sample carries 2 million to 2.5 million clones, more than 90% recorded once. General study results and limits: The authors expected sequencing depth to affect clonotype sharing among donors. Naive CD4 clonotype sharing across several donors was around 5.5%.

On this clone itself: The antigen remains unidentified.

Every donor, a Caucasian adult, lived in Nashville, Tennessee. The sample taken for sequencing was naive CD4+ T cells sorted from blood. Specified subset: CD45RA+ positively selected. V is TRBV10-3 and J is TRBJ2-7; D is perhaps TRBD2 (5 bases). This receptor was obtained from a man younger than 30 in good health. The CDR3 sequence: CAISESRGYEQYF. In DNA form, the CDR3 reads TGTGCCATCAGTGAGTCCCGGGGCTACGAGCAGTACTTC.